The 13 T cell receptor beta chains below all came from one sample that was sequenced in a study of blood T cell repertoires in COVID-19. Profiled with immunoSEQ multiplex PCR; TCRdb holds only in-frame clones, not every one. This table holds some 360,000 clones, 85% to 90% found once. The sequenced material came from PBMCs or T cells enriched from blood (not recorded which). These receptors were taken from a woman in her twenties or thirties who had been exposed to COVID-19.

The CDR3 coding sequence is TGTGCCAGCAGCTTATGGCTAGCGGCCTACGAGCAGTACTTC. Translation: CASSLWLAAYEQYF. J is TRBJ2-7 and V is TRBV11-2; 7 bases agree with TRBD2. Germline lookup yields CDR1 SGHAT and CDR2 FQNNGV. With 2 bases clipped from V and 2 bases from J, the junction kept 3 bases outside the gene matches. This CDR3 spans 14 amino acids.

The V and J genes are TRBV11-2 and TRBJ1-1, with 9 bases fitting TRBD1. Germline V CDR1 and CDR2: SGHAT, FQNNGV. With V trimmed by 6 bases and J by 1 base, 15 bases remained unmatched. The CDR3 contains 18 residues. CDR3 coding DNA: TGTGCCAGCAGGATGCGGGCTCTCCCGGGACAGGGGAACACTGAAGCTTTCTTT. Its protein is CASRMRALPGQGNTEAFF.

V gene TRBV5-4 combines with J gene TRBJ1-1; D gene ambiguous. Deletions cut 2 bases from V and 1 base from J, with 3 bases between. The CDR3 sequence is 12 residues long. Germline V lookup: CDR1 SGHNT, CDR2 YYREEE (reference sequence). The CDR3 nucleotides read TGTGCCAGCAGCTTTAGGAACACTGAAGCTTTCTTT. As protein: CASSFRNTEAFF.

The chain joins TRBV28 to TRBJ1-5; 8 bases agree with TRBD1. This CDR3 region has 15 residues. Trimming removed 3 bases from V and 3 bases from J; junction bases left unmatched: 4. Germline CDR1 MDHEN, CDR2 SYDVKM. CDR3 DNA sequence: TGTGCCAGCAGTTTGGGGACAGGATTCAATCAGCCCCAGCATTTT. Protein product: CASSLGTGFNQPQHF.

The chain uses TRBV30 and TRBJ2-7; TRBD1 aligns across 8 bases. The CDR3 totals 12 residues. Germline CDR1 and CDR2: GTSNPN and SVGIG (reference sequence). V was clipped by 5 bases and J by 3 bases; unmatched bases: 3. CDR3 amino acids: CAWGQGYYEQYF. The CDR3 DNA reads TGTGCCTGGGGACAGGGCTACTACGAGCAGTACTTC.

This clone was counted a single time. This same CDR3 is encoded by further DNA sequences in the sample. The chain employs TRBV9 and TRBJ1-6; TRBD1 is a possible D gene (5 bases). The CDR3 has 14 residues. V dropped 2 bases and J dropped 8 bases, with 11 bases sitting between them. Germline V gene lookup returns CDR1 SGDLS and CDR2 YYNGEE. This CDR3 reads CASSVGGFDSPLHF. The CDR3 coding sequence is TGTGCCAGCAGCGTGGGGGGATTTGATTCACCCCTCCACTTT.

The J gene is TRBJ1-5, the V gene TRBV6-6, with D hard to call. CDR1 and CDR2 (germline): MNHNY, SVGAGI (reference sequence). V gave up 2 bases and J gave up 4 bases, with 6 bases separating them. The CDR3 has 13 amino acids. This chain's CDR3 is CASSYVSNQPQHF. As DNA, the CDR3 is TGTGCCAGCAGTTACGTATCGAATCAGCCCCAGCATTTT.

The chain links TRBV7-8 to TRBJ1-2; 8 nucleotides align to TRBD1. V was clipped by 2 bases and J by 4 bases; unmatched bases: 18. Germline CDR1 SGHVS, CDR2 FQNEAQ. The CDR3 consists of 19 residues. The CDR3 DNA reads as TGTGCCAGCAGCTTACCTCGACTTTCGTTCTCAGGGGGCGTCTATGGCTACACCTTC. Its protein is CASSLPRLSFSGGVYGYTF.

This clone was counted between two and nine times. The J gene is TRBJ1-6, the V gene TRBV13, with 10 bases that match TRBD1. Germline-derived CDR1 and CDR2 are PRHDT and FYEKMQ (reference sequence). The CDR3 length is 13 residues. The V and J ends lost 5 bases and 14 bases, in that order; junction bases with no gene match: 6. The CDR3, as DNA: TGTGCCAGCAGCCTGGACAGGGGGTTTTCCCTCCACTTT. The encoded protein is CASSLDRGFSLHF.

This clone was observed a single time. This chain links TRBV11-3 with TRBJ1-5; possibly TRBD1 for D (6 bases). Per the germline V gene, CDR1 is SGHNT and CDR2 is YENEEA. Trimming shortened V by 2 bases and J by 2 bases, and 16 bases separated the two germline ends. CDR3 size: 17 residues. CDR3 protein: CASSLWLGTPRNQPQHF. The CDR3 DNA is TGTGCCAGCAGCTTATGGCTCGGGACACCACGCAATCAGCCCCAGCATTTT.

The chain uses TRBV11-1 and TRBJ1-1; D is undetermined. Germline V gives CDR1 SGHAT, CDR2 FQDESV (reference sequence). The CDR3 runs to 12 residues. Between the trimmed V and J ends, which lost 3 bases and 3 bases, there was a span of 5 bases. As DNA, the CDR3 is TGTGCCAGCAGCTTCCGGGACACTGAAGCTTTCTTT. Residues: CASSFRDTEAFF. The full variable domain, with the rest looked up from reference TRBV11-1 and TRBJ1-1, is EAEVAQSPRYKITEKSQAVAFWCDPISGHATLYWYRQILGQGPELLVQFQDESVVDDSQLPKDRFSAERLKGVDSTLKIQPAELGDSAMYLCASSFRDTEAFFGQGTRLTVV.

The chain links TRBV11-2 to TRBJ2-2; no clear D gene. This CDR3 region has 13 residues. With 5 bases removed from V and 5 bases from J, the gap between germline ends came to 9 bases. Germline V gives CDR1 SGHAT, CDR2 FQNNGV. The DNA of the CDR3 is TGTGCCAGCAGCCCACGACAAACCGGGGAGCTGTTTTTT. Amino acid sequence: CASSPRQTGELFF.

Regarding this clone: A junction end diverges from the germline sequence, so it may reflect a read error. V is TRBV6-1 and J is TRBJ1-5; D gene unclear. The germline gives CDR1 MNHNS, CDR2 SASEGT. This CDR3 is built from 13 residues. The CDR3 protein is CASSEALGQAGDF. The CDR3 nucleotides are TGTGCCAGCAGTGAAGCGCTTGGGCAGGCGGGCGACTTT.